The entry below gives a single T cell receptor beta chain sequence along with its context. In its sample, this clonotype was seen many times. Its antigen remains undetermined. No base-level quality is on record; no much larger clone is a single base apart. The entry originates in a study of T-cell reconstitution after alpha-beta-depleted transplantation in children (dated by TCRdb to the mid-2010s). Notes on the research overall: Using TCR repertoire profiling, the study quantitatively followed how T-cell immune reconstitution unfolded in children after TCRalphabeta/CD19-depleted allogeneic hematopoietic cell transplantation.

This specimen's treatment or condition label, interpreted: allogeneic hematopoietic cell transplantation with graft depleted of TCRalphabeta T cells and CD19 B cells. The children who served as transplant recipients had been given grafts of TCRalphabeta/CD19-depleted allogeneic hematopoietic cells. Measured from the cysteine to the phenylalanine, the CDR3 is 15 residues long. Just the 45-base CDR3 DNA is kept, in frame starting at base 1. Cut back by 4 bases and 4 bases, the V and J ends lie 14 bases apart. Libraries were made using PCR. The listed sequencing device is Illumina HiSeq 2500. To normalize quantification of the TCRbeta repertoire, the TCR libraries were built with molecular barcoding that relied on unique molecular identifiers. TCRdb reprocessed the public reads (quality trimming at Q25 with fastp, clone calling with MiXCR) and kept in-frame beta chains. All rows with the same CDR3 protein become a single entry with the most common DNA and genes. This sample lists around 450,000 distinct CDR3 sequences; roughly 43% were detected once. Together, the top ten hold approximately 30% of the sample.

Results the study describes overall, beyond this receptor: In some patients, the high TCRbeta diversity seen at day 60 was put down to recipient T cells and intrathymic progenitors that had survived conditioning. The apparently early recovery of alphabetaT-cell counts about two months after transplant reportedly depended on only several hundred rapidly expanded clones that came from non-depleted graft cells. Over the following months the frequencies of hyperexpanded clones went down, and after one year T-cell counts and TCRbeta diversity were mostly credited to newly produced T cells.

The source was PBMCs, collected before TCRalphabeta/CD19-depleted stem cell transplant. The source of this sequence is a girl aged 2 to 10 with aplastic anemia, due to receive a stem cell transplant. The V gene is TRBV12-3 or TRBV12-4 and the J gene is TRBJ1-3; TRBD1 is a weak D gene call, 5 bases matching. The sequenced DNA is TGTGCCAGCAGTTCCGTCCAGGGAGTGGGAAACACCATATATTTT. Translated, it gives CASSSVQGVGNTIYF.